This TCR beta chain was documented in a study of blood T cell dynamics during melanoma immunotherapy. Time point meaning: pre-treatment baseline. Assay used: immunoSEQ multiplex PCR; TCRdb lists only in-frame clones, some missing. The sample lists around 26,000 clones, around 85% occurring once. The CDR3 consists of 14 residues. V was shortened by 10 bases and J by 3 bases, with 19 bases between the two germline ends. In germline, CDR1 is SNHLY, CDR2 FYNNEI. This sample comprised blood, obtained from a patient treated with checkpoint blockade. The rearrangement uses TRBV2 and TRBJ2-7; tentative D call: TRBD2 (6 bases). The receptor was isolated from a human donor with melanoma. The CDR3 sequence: CANRLDLRGYEQYF. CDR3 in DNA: TGTGCCAACCGACTAGACCTGCGAGGCTACGAGCAGTACTTC. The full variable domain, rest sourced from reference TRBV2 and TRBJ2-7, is EPEVTQTPSHQVTQMGQEVILRCVPISNHLYFYWYRQILGQKVEFLVSFYNNEISEKSEIFDDQFSVERPDGSNFTLKIRSTKLEDSAMYFCANRLDLRGYEQYFGPGTRLTVT.